One T cell receptor beta chain is described in this entry. The source of the sample is a study of T-cell reconstitution after alpha-beta-depleted transplantation in children. During its preparation, the TCRbeta library received unique molecular identifiers. Using its own MiXCR run on the PCR reads, TCRdb lists one record per CDR3 protein. The sample has approximately 980,000 distinct CDR3 sequences; around 30% are singletons. CDR1 MNHEY and CDR2 SVGAGI come from the germline V gene. The CDR3 totals 15 residues. The V and J ends lost 3 bases and 0 bases respectively, with 10 bases between them. The chain carries TRBV6-5 and TRBJ2-3, with unresolved D. The input for sequencing was PBMCs, mostly from graft donor cells, taken 360 days after TCRalphabeta/CD19-depleted stem cell transplant. This clonotype was obtained from a boy under three years old who had a stem cell transplant for SCID, so the T cells may come from the graft donor. CDR3 bases: TGTGCCAGCAGTTATAGCCGTTCTAGCACAGATACGCAGTATTTT. Translating gives CASSYSRSSTDTQYF.